This record concerns one T cell receptor beta chain sequence. This sample was included in a study of blood T cells in healthy people across ages. Next came a second PCR, run for about 6 to 11 cycles, which used a sample-barcoded 5' primer along with a J-beta primer mix. Using its own MiXCR run on the 5' RACE reads, TCRdb lists one record per CDR3 protein. The data show about 830,000 distinct CDR3 sequences, with 62% seen just once and 25% to 35% held by the top ten. Germline V CDR1 and CDR2: DFQATT, SNEGSKA (reference sequence). This CDR3 is 16 amino acids long. V gave up 0 bases and J gave up 0 bases, with 15 bases separating them.

The sequence was collected from a young man in good health. The chain combines TRBV20-1 with TRBJ2-7; D may match TRBD1 or TRBD2 (5 bases each). Sequencing used blood. This CDR3 is CSARDPSGALSYEQYF. The CDR3 region has the DNA TGCAGTGCTAGAGACCCCTCCGGGGCTCTCTCCTACGAGCAGTACTTC.